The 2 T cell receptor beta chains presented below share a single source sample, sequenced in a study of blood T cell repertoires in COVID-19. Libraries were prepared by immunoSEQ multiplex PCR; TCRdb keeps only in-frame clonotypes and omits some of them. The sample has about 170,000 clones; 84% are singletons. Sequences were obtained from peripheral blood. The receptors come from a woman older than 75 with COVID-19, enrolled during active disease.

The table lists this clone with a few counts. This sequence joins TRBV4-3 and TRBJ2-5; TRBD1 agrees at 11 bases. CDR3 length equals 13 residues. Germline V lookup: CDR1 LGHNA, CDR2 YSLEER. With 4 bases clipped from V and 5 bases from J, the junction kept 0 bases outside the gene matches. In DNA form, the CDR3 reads TGCGCCAGCAGCCGGGACAGGGGGGAGACCCAGTACTTC. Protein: CASSRDRGETQYF.

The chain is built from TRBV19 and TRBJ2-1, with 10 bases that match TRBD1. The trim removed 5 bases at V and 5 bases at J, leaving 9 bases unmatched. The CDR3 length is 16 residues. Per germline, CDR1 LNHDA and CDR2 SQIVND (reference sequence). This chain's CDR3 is CASSGTGTGVNNEQFF. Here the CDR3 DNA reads TGTGCCAGTAGTGGAACCGGGACAGGGGTAAACAATGAGCAGTTCTTC.